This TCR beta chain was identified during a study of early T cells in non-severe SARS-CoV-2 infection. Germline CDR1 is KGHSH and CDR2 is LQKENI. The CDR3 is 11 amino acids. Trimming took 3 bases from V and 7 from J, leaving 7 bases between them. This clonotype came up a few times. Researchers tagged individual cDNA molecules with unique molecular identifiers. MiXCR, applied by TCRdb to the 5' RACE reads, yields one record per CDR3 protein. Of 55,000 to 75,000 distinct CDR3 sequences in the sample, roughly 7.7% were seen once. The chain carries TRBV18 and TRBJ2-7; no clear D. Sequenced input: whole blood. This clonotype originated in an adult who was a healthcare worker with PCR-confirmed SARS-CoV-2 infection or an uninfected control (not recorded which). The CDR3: CASSPKEEQYF. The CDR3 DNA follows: TGTGCCAGCTCACCCAAGGAGGAGCAGTACTTC. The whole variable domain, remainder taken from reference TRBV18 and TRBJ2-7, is NAGVMQNPRHLVRRRGQEARLRCSPMKGHSHVYWYRQLPEEGLKFMVYLQKENIIDESGMPKERFSAEFPKEGPSILRIQQVVRGDSAAYFCASSPKEEQYFGPGTRLTVT.